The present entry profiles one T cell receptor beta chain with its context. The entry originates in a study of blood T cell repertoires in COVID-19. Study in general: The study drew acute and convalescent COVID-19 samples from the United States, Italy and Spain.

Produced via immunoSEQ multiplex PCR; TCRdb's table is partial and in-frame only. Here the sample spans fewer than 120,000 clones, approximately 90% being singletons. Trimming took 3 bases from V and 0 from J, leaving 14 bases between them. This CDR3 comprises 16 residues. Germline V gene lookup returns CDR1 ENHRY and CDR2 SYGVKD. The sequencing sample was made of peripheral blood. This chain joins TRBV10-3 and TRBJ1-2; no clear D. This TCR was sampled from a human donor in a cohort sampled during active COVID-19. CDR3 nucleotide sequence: TGTGCCATCAGTGACGGTGCGGTTGTAGCTAACTATGGCTACACCTTC. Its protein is CAISDGAVVANYGYTF.